The clone carrying this T cell receptor beta chain was counted many times. The target antigen is unknown. Prepared libraries of TCR beta cDNA carried unique molecular identifiers. T cells numbering roughly 0.85 to 11 million gave rise to 400,000 to 550,000 cDNA molecules. MiXCR, applied by TCRdb to the PCR reads, yields one record per CDR3 protein. The sample lists some 260,000 distinct CDR3 sequences; roughly a third were seen once. The sample is drawn from a study of post-analysis software for immune sequencing data. About the research overall: The patients showed relapsing-remitting, secondary progressive and progressive-relapsing multiple sclerosis courses. Study conclusions and caveats: Multiple sclerosis patients had significantly lower normalized Chao1 diversity than controls. Patients used five TRBV segments, including TRBV5-6, TRBV5-1 and TRBV20-1, more often than controls.

The CDR3 contains 15 residues. V trimming: 6 bases; J trimming: 7 bases; junction bases outside the gene matches: 8. CDR1 is MNHEY and CDR2 is SVGAGI in the germline V gene. This rearrangement joins TRBV6-5 to TRBJ1-5; 11 nucleotides line up with TRBD1. Sequenced sample: blood. This receptor was identified in a girl aged 5-17 years with multiple sclerosis. CDR3 residues: CASRQGTGGRQPQHF. The CDR3 DNA sequence: TGTGCCAGCAGACAAGGGACAGGGGGTAGGCAGCCCCAGCATTTT.